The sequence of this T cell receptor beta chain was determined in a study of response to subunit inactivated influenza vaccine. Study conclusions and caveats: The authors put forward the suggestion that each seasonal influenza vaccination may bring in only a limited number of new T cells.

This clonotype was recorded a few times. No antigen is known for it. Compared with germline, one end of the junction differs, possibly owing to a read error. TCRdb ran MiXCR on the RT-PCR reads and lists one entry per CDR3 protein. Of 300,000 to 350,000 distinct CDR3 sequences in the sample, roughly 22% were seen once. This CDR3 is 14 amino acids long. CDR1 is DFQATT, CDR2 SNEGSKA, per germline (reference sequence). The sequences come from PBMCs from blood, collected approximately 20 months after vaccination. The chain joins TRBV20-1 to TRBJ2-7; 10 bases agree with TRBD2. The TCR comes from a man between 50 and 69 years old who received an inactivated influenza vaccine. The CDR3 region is CRARVLAGAEEQYF. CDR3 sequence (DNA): TGCAGAGCTAGGGTTCTAGCGGGAGCTGAAGAGCAGTACTTC.